This T cell receptor beta chain derives from a study of a mutant IDH1 vaccine in newly diagnosed glioma. The CDR3 covers 15 residues. The germline V gene encodes CDR1 SGDLS and CDR2 YYNGEE. V lost 3 bases, J lost 5 bases, and 11 bases stayed unmatched. Regarding time point: baseline, week 1 (first vaccination visit). Regarding treatment: pre-vaccination baseline after standard-of-care therapy. Only in-frame clones appear in the TCRdb table, and some are missing; sequencing was by immunoSEQ multiplex PCR. This sample has some 67,000 clones; approximately 82% occur once, and the top ten carry roughly 4.4%.

This receptor was taken from a woman between 18 and 29 years old with glioma. Some clones in this sample may be carry-over from other donors' samples. The sample in question was peripheral blood mononuclear cells (PBMCs), obtained from a glioma patient treated with radiotherapy, temozolomide or both. The V gene is TRBV9, the J gene TRBJ2-7, with 7 positions matching TRBD2. The CDR3 sequence is CASSALTAAGDEQYF. In DNA form, the CDR3 reads TGTGCCAGCAGCGCCCTGACCGCGGCGGGAGACGAGCAGTACTTC.